Each of the 2 T cell receptor beta chains below was sequenced from the same sample in a study of T-cell reconstitution after alpha-beta-depleted transplantation in children. The TCRbeta library incorporated unique molecular identifiers. From the PCR reads, TCRdb called clonotypes with MiXCR, one entry per CDR3 protein. The repertoire consists of approximately 97,000 distinct CDR3 sequences, with roughly 7.6% occurring once and the leading ten covering about a sixth. The sample consisted of PBMCs, taken before TCRalphabeta/CD19-depleted stem cell transplant. Receptors were obtained from a boy aged 2-9 years with acute lymphoblastic leukemia, due to receive a stem cell transplant.

This clonotype has a handful of counts. The rearrangement joins TRBV6-7 to TRBJ2-2; TRBD2 matches at 8 bases. TRBV6-7 is reported as an ORF; its role is uncertain. Trimming at V came to 0 bases and at J to 3 bases, leaving 6 bases not matched to a gene. The CDR3 is 17 residues long. The DNA of the CDR3 is TGTGCCAGCAGTTACTCCCGACTAGCGTCCGACACCGGGGAGCTGTTTTTT. It codes for CASSYSRLASDTGELFF.

In this sample, this clonotype turned up a few times. This rearrangement joins TRBV12-3 or TRBV12-4 to TRBJ2-2; D tentatively fits TRBD1 or TRBD2 (6 bases each). CDR3 length: 15 amino acids. V was cut by 6 bases and J by 3 bases, with 14 bases left in between. The CDR3 nucleotides read TGTGCCAGCAGAGGAGGGACATTTTACACCGGGGAGCTGTTTTTT. Its translation: CASRGGTFYTGELFF.